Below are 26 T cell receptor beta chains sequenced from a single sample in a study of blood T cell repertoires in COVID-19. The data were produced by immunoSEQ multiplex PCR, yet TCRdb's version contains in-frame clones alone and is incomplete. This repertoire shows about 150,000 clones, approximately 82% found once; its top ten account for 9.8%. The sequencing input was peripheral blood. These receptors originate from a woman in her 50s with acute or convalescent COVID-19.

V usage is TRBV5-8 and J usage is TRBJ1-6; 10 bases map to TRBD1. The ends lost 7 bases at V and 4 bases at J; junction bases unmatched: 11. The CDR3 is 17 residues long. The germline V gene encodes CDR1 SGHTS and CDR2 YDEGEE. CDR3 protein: CASRIYGTGVYNSPLHF. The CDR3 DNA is TGTGCCAGCCGCATCTACGGGACAGGGGTTTATAATTCACCCCTCCACTTT.

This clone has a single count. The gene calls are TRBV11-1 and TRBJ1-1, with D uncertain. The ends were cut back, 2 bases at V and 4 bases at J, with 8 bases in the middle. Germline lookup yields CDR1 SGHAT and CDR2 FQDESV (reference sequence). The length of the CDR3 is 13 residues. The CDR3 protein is CASSLPRGTEAFF. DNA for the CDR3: TGTGCCAGCAGCTTACCCAGAGGCACTGAAGCTTTCTTT.

The CDR3 coding sequence is TGTGCCAGCAGTGAATACTTCGCCAGGGGAATGGCTACGCAGTATTTT. Translated, it gives CASSEYFARGMATQYF. The chain combines TRBV2 with TRBJ2-3; D may be TRBD1 (6 bases). Germline loops: CDR1 SNHLY, CDR2 FYNNEI. Trimming removed 2 bases at V and 8 bases at J, with 20 bases between. This CDR3 is 16 amino acids long.

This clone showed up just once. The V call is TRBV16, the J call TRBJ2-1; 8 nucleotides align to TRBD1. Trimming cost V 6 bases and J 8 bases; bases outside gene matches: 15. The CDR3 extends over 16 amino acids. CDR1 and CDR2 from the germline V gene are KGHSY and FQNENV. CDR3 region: CASSTPDRVEWDEQFF. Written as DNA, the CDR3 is TGTGCCAGCAGTACCCCGGACAGGGTAGAATGGGATGAGCAGTTCTTC.

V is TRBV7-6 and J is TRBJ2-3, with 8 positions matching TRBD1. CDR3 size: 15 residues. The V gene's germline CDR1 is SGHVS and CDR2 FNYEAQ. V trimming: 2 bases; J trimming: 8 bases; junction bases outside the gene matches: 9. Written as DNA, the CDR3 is TGTGCCAGCAGCTTAACGCAGGGGGCCATGCCTACGCAGTATTTT. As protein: CASSLTQGAMPTQYF.

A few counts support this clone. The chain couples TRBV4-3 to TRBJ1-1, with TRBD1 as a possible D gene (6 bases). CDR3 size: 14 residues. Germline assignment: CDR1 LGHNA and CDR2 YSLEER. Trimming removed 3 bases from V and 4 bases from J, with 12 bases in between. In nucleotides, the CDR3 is TGCGCCAGCAGCCACGTAGGGGGTTCCACTGAAGCTTTCTTT. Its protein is CASSHVGGSTEAFF.

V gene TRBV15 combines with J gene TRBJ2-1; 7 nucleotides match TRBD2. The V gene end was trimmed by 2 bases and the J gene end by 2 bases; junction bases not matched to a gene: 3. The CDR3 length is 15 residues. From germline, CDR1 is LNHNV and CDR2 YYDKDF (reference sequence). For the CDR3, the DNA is TGTGCCACCAGCAGACCTGCGGGGGCCTACAATGAGCAGTTCTTC. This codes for CATSRPAGAYNEQFF.

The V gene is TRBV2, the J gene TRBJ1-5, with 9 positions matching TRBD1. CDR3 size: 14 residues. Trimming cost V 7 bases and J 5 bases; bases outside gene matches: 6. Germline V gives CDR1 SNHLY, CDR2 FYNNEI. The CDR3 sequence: CASKGQGFYQPQHF. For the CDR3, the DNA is TGTGCCAGCAAAGGACAGGGGTTCTATCAGCCCCAGCATTTT.

The CDR3 reads CASSLGGAQTYGYTF. The CDR3 DNA follows: TGTGCCAGCAGCTTAGGCGGGGCGCAGACCTATGGCTACACCTTC. The chain uses TRBV7-2 and TRBJ1-2; weak D call: TRBD1 (5 bases). Germline loops: CDR1 SGHTA, CDR2 FQGNSA. Trimming shortened V by 1 base and J by 4 bases, and 13 bases separated the two germline ends. This CDR3 has 15 residues.

CDR3 residues: CASSLVDQASQYF. Here the CDR3 DNA reads TGTGCCAGCAGTTTAGTTGATCAGGCCTCCCAGTACTTC. The chain carries TRBV27 and TRBJ2-5; no clear D gene. The CDR3 is made up of 13 amino acids. Germline values: CDR1 MNHEY, CDR2 SMNVEV (reference sequence). Trimming left V 2 bases short and J 9 bases short, with 13 bases between.

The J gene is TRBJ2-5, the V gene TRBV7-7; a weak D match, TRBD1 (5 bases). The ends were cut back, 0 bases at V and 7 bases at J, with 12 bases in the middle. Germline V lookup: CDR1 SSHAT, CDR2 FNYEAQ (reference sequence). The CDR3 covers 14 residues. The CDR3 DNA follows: TGTGCCAGCAGCTTAGCTGGGGCCGAAGGGACCCAGTACTTC. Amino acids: CASSLAGAEGTQYF.

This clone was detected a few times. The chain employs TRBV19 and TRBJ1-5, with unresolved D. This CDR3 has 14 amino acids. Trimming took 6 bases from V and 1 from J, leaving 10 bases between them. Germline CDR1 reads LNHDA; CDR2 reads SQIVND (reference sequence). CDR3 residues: CASSTVHSNQPQHF. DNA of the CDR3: TGTGCCAGTAGCACGGTCCACAGCAATCAGCCCCAGCATTTT. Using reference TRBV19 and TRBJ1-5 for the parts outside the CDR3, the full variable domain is DGGITQSPKYLFRKEGQNVTLSCEQNLNHDAMYWYRQDPGQGLRLIYYSQIVNDFQKGDIAEGYSVSREKKESFPLTVTSAQKNPTAFYLCASSTVHSNQPQHFGDGTRLSIL.

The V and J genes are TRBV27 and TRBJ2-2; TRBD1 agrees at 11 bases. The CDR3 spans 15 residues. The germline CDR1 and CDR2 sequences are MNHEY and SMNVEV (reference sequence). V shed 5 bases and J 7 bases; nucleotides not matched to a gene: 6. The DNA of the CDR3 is TGTGCCAGCAGTCTGGACAGGGGGCGGGGCGGGGAGCTGTTTTTT. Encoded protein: CASSLDRGRGGELFF.

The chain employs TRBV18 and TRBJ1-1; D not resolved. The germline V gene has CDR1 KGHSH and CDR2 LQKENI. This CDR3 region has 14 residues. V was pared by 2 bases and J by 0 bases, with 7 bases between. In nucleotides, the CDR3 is TGTGCCAGCTCACCAGGGCAGATGAACACTGAAGCTTTCTTT. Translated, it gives CASSPGQMNTEAFF.

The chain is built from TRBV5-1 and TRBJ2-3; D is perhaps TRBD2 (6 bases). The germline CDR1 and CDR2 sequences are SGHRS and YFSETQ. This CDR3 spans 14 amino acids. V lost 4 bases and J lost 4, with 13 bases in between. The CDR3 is CASSTRLVSDTQYF. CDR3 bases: TGCGCCAGCAGCACCCGACTAGTGTCAGATACGCAGTATTTT.

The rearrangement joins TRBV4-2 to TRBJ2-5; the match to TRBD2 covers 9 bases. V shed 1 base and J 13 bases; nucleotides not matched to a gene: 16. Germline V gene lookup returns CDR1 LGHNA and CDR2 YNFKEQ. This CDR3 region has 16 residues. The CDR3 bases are TGTGCCAGCAGCCAAGTTCATTTTGAACTAGCGGGTTATCCGTACTTC. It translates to CASSQVHFELAGYPYF.

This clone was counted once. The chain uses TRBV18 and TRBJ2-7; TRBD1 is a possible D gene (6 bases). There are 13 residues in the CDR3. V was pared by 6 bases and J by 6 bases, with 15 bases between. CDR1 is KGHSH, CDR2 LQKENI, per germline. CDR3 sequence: CASSETLGAEQYF. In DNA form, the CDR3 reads TGTGCCAGCTCCGAAACCCTGGGGGCCGAGCAGTACTTC.

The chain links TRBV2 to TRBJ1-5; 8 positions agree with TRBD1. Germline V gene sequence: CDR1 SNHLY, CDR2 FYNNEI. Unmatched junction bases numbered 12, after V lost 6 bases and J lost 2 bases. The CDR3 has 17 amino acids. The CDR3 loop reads CASRGAGGALGNQPQHF. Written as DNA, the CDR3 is TGTGCCAGCAGGGGGGCAGGGGGCGCTTTGGGCAATCAGCCCCAGCATTTT.

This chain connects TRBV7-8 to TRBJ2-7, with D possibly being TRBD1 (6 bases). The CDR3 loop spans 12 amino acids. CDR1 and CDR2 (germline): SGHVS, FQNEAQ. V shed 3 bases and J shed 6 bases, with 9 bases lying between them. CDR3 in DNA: TGTGCCAGCAGCTTGAACAGGGTCGAGCAGTACTTC. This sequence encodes CASSLNRVEQYF.

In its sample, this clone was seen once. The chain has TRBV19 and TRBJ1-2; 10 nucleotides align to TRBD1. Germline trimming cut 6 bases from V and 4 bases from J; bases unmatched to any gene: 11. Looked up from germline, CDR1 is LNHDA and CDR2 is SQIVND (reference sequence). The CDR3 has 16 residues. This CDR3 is CASSRLGQGVGYGYTF. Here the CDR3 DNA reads TGTGCCAGTAGCCGCCTAGGACAGGGGGTCGGCTATGGCTACACCTTC.

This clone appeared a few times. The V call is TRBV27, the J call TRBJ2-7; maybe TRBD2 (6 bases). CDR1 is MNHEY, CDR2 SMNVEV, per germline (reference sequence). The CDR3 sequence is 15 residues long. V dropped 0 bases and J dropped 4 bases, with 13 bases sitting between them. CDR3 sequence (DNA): TGTGCCAGCAGTTTATCGAGGGTCGGGGGTTACGAGCAGTACTTC. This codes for CASSLSRVGGYEQYF.

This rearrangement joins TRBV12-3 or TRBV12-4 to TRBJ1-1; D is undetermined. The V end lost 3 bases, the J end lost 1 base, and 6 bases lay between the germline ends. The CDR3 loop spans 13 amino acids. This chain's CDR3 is CASSFARNTEAFF. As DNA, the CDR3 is TGTGCCAGCAGTTTCGCGAGGAACACTGAAGCTTTCTTT.

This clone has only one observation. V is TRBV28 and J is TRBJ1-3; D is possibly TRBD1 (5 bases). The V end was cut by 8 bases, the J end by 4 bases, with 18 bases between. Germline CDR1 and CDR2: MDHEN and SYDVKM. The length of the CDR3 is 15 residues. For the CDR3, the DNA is TGTGCCAGCCTGCAGGTCTGGGGCCCAGGAAACACCATATATTTT. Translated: CASLQVWGPGNTIYF.

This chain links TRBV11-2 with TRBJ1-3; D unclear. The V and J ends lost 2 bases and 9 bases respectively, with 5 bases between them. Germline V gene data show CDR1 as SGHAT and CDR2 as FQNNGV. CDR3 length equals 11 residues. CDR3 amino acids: CASSLQATIYF. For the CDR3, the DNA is TGTGCCAGCAGCTTACAGGCCACCATATATTTT.

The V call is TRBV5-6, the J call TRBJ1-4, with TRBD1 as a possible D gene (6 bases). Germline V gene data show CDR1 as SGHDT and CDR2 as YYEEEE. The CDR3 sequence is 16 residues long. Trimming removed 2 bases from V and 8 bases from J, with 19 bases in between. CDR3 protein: CASSFKTSQGSEKLFF. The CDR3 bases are TGTGCCAGCAGCTTCAAGACCTCACAGGGCTCGGAAAAACTGTTTTTT.

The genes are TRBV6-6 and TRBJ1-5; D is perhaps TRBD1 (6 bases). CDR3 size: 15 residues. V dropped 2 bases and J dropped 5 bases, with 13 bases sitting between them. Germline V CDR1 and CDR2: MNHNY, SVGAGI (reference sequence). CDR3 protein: CASSYHGTPDQPQHF. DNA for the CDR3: TGTGCCAGCAGTTACCATGGGACACCTGATCAGCCCCAGCATTTT.